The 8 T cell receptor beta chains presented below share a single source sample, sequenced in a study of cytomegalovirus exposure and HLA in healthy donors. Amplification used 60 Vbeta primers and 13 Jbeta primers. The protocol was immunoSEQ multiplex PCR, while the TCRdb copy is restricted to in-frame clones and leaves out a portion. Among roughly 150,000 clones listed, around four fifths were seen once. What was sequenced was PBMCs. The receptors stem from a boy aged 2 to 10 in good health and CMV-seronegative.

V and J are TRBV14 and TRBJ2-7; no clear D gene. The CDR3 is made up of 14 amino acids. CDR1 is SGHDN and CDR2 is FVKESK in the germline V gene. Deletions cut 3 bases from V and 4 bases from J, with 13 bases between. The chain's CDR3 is CASSQRPSGYEQYF. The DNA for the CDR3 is TGTGCCAGCAGCCAGCGCCCCTCAGGTTACGAGCAGTACTTC.

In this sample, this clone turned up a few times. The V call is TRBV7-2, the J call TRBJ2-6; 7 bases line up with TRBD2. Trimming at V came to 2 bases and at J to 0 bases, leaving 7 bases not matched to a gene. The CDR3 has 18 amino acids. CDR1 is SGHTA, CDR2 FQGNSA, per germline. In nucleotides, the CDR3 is TGTGCCAGCAGCTTACGCGCCAGCGGGGTCTCTGGGGCCAACGTCCTGACTTTC. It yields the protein CASSLRASGVSGANVLTF.

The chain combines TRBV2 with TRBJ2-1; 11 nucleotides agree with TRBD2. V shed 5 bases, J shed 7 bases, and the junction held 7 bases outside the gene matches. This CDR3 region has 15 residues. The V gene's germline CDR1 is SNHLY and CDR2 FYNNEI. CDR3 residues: CASSLTSGGPNEQFF. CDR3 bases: TGTGCCAGCAGTCTAACTAGCGGGGGACCTAATGAGCAGTTCTTC.

The CDR3 is CASSGQGQGSAEQYF. The DNA for the CDR3 is TGTGCCAGCAGCGGCCAGGGACAGGGGTCGGCCGAGCAGTACTTC. V and J are TRBV11-2 and TRBJ2-7; TRBD1 matches at 10 bases. The J segment lost 6 bases and the V segment lost 5 bases, leaving 10 bases of the junction unmatched. Germline V gene lookup returns CDR1 SGHAT and CDR2 FQNNGV. The CDR3 contains 15 residues.

The CDR3 nucleotides read TGCAGCGGCAAAGGAGGTAATCTCTACGAGCAGTACTTC. It translates to CSGKGGNLYEQYF. The rearrangement joins TRBV29-1 to TRBJ2-7, with D possibly being TRBD2 (5 bases). The CDR3 is 13 amino acids. Trimming removed 7 bases at V and 3 bases at J, with 16 bases between. CDR1 is SQVTM, CDR2 ANQGSEA, per germline.

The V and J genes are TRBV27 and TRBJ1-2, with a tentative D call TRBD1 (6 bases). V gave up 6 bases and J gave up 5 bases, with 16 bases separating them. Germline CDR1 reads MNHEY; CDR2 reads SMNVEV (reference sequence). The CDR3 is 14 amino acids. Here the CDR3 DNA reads TGTGCCAGCAGAGAGACAGGAGGCAATTATGGCTACACCTTC. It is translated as CASRETGGNYGYTF.

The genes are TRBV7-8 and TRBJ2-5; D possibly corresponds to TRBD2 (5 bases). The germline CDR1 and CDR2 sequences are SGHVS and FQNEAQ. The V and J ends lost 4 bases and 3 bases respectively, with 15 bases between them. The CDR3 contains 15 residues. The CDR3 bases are TGTGCCAGCAGCTCCCAAGTCGGGGTGGAAGAGACCCAGTACTTC. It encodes CASSSQVGVEETQYF.

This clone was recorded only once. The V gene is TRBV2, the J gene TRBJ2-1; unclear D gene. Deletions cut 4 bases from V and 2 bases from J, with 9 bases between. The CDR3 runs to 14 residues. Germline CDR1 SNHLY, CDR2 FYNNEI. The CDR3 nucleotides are TGTGCCAGCAGTGCCCTGGGCACCTACAATGAGCAGTTCTTC. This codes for CASSALGTYNEQFF.